The 14 T cell receptor beta chains given below trace back to one sample, sequenced in a study of blood T cell repertoires in COVID-19. Measured with immunoSEQ multiplex PCR; TCRdb has only the in-frame clones, and not every one. The data contain 250,000 to 350,000 clones, over 70% of them singletons. The sample was peripheral blood. Receptors were obtained from a woman aged 45 to 65 with acute or convalescent COVID-19.

The chain employs TRBV2 and TRBJ1-4; D is possibly TRBD1 (5 bases). Germline CDR1 is SNHLY and CDR2 is FYNNEI. The length of the CDR3 is 14 residues. Trimming removed 5 bases from V and 7 bases from J, with 14 bases in between. The CDR3 DNA sequence: TGTGCCAGCAGTTCCAGGGTTATAGGTGAAAAACTGTTTTTT. It is translated as CASSSRVIGEKLFF.

This sequence joins TRBV4-2 and TRBJ1-4; 8 positions agree with TRBD1. Trimming at V came to 0 bases and at J to 9 bases, leaving 9 bases not matched to a gene. Germline CDR1 LGHNA, CDR2 YNFKEQ. This CDR3 contains 16 residues. CDR3: CASSQDGAGGVQKLFF. CDR3 DNA: TGTGCCAGCAGCCAAGATGGGGCAGGGGGCGTACAAAAACTGTTTTTT.

The chain has TRBV6-5 and TRBJ1-1; the match to TRBD1 covers 10 bases. Germline V gene lookup returns CDR1 MNHEY and CDR2 SVGAGI. CDR3 length equals 14 residues. V dropped 7 bases and J dropped 1; count of bases not matched to a gene: 3. CDR3: CASKGQGGNTEAFF. The CDR3, as DNA: TGTGCCAGCAAAGGACAGGGGGGGAACACTGAAGCTTTCTTT.

V usage is TRBV6-5 and J usage is TRBJ1-6; maybe TRBD1 (5 bases). The CDR3 is 14 amino acids. Germline V gene sequence: CDR1 MNHEY, CDR2 SVGAGI. V dropped 3 bases and J dropped 9 bases, with 12 bases sitting between them. The CDR3, as DNA: TGTGCCAGCAGTTATAATGGGCAGGGTTCACCCCTCCACTTT. This sequence encodes CASSYNGQGSPLHF.

The chain employs TRBV4-2 and TRBJ2-7, with D possibly being TRBD2 (5 bases). V was trimmed by 0 bases and J by 2 bases, leaving 14 bases between them. The CDR3 spans 16 residues. CDR1 LGHNA and CDR2 YNFKEQ come from the germline V gene. The CDR3 sequence is CASSQDASERTYEQYF. In DNA, the CDR3 is TGTGCCAGCAGCCAAGATGCCAGCGAGCGGACCTACGAGCAGTACTTC.

The rearrangement uses TRBV25-1 and TRBJ2-1, with 10 bases that match TRBD2. The CDR3 has 17 residues. CDR1 and CDR2 (germline): MGHDK, SYGVNS. V was pared by 2 bases and J by 5 bases, with 9 bases of the junction left unmatched. The DNA of the CDR3 is TGTGCCAGCAGTGAACCAAGCGGGAGGGCCGTAAACAATGAGCAGTTCTTC. Amino acid sequence: CASSEPSGRAVNNEQFF.

This clone was seen ten or more times. The V and J genes are TRBV6-5 and TRBJ1-2; D remains unclear. Trimming took 3 bases from V and 3 from J, leaving 5 bases between them. Germline V gene lookup returns CDR1 MNHEY and CDR2 SVGAGI. The CDR3 covers 12 residues. CDR3 nucleotide sequence: TGTGCCAGCAGTTATTCAGACTATGGCTACACCTTC. It encodes CASSYSDYGYTF.

V usage is TRBV6-5 and J usage is TRBJ1-1; D not resolved. V was pared by 6 bases and J by 2 bases, with 16 bases between. This CDR3 has 15 amino acids. CDR1 is MNHEY and CDR2 is SVGAGI in the germline V gene. CDR3 DNA sequence: TGTGCCAGCAGGGGAGGGTGGCCCTTCAACACTGAAGCTTTCTTT. Its translation: CASRGGWPFNTEAFF.

J is TRBJ2-2 and V is TRBV5-5, with D perhaps matching TRBD1 (7 bases). V lost 7 bases, J lost 5 bases, and 24 bases lay in between. CDR3 length: 17 amino acids. Germline CDR1 is SGHKS and CDR2 is YYEKEE (reference sequence). Here the CDR3 reads CASGPQGQGGITGELFF. CDR3 DNA: TGTGCCAGCGGCCCCCAGGGGCAGGGGGGTATTACCGGGGAGCTGTTTTTT. Full variable domain (remainder filled in from reference TRBV5-5 and TRBJ2-2): DAGVTQSPTHLIKTRGQQVTLRCSPISGHKSVSWYQQVLGQGPQFIFQYYEKEERGRGNFPDRFSARQFPNYSSELNVNALLLGDSALYLCASGPQGQGGITGELFFGEGSRLTVL.

The V gene is TRBV14, the J gene TRBJ2-3, with a possible D match to TRBD1 (5 bases). Trimming pared 4 bases from V and 0 bases from J, leaving 14 bases between. Germline CDR1 reads SGHDN; CDR2 reads FVKESK. The CDR3 runs 16 residues. CDR3 DNA: TGTGCCAGCAGCCCAGTGACAGTATCTAGCACAGATACGCAGTATTTT. The encoded protein is CASSPVTVSSTDTQYF.

This clone occurred a few times. The rearrangement links TRBV7-9 to TRBJ2-7, with 8 bases aligning to TRBD1. V trimming: 6 bases; J trimming: 3 bases; junction bases outside the gene matches: 4. Germline-derived CDR1 and CDR2 are SEHNR and FQNEAQ (reference sequence). The CDR3 contains 13 residues. CDR3 in DNA: TGTGCCAGCAGACCAGGACAGGGCTACGAGCAGTACTTC. Protein: CASRPGQGYEQYF.

This clone was seen a single time. J is TRBJ1-1 and V is TRBV23-1; D is possibly TRBD1 (5 bases). TRBV23-1 is an ORF, with its function uncertain. The CDR3 spans 18 residues. Trimming pared 6 bases from V and 3 bases from J, leaving 26 bases between. The CDR3 region has the DNA TGCGCCAGCAGCCTCGGGTTGGGGGGATTTCAAATGCACACTGAAGCTTTCTTT. This encodes CASSLGLGGFQMHTEAFF.

The chain employs TRBV5-4 and TRBJ1-4; 11 positions match TRBD1. The CDR3 extends over 15 amino acids. Germline assignment: CDR1 SGHNT and CDR2 YYREEE (reference sequence). Germline trimming cut 4 bases from V and 7 bases from J; bases unmatched to any gene: 6. In DNA form, the CDR3 reads TGTGCCAGCAGCAACGCCGGGACAGGGGGTGAAAAACTGTTTTTT. Translation gives CASSNAGTGGEKLFF.

The chain uses TRBV23-1 and TRBJ1-5; tentatively, D is TRBD1 (5 bases). TRBV23-1 is labeled an ORF, and its function is uncertain. Deletions cut 7 bases from V and 0 bases from J, with 19 bases between. The CDR3 runs 17 residues. CDR3 nucleotide sequence: TGCGCCAGCACCCTGGACAAGGGGCATTATAGCAATCAGCCCCAGCATTTT. It translates to CASTLDKGHYSNQPQHF.